This T cell receptor (beta chain) was documented in a study of T cells in Graves' hyperthyroidism and ophthalmopathy. The hyperthyroidism was newly diagnosed and had lasted under 2 months; the patients were aged 18 to 65. Researchers barred patients who had uncontrolled infection, other autoimmune disease, pregnancy or lactation. This clonotype was detected many times. At one end, the junction sequence differs from germline, possibly due to a read error. TCR beta CDR3 regions were amplified from RNA. HTBI primers drove first-round RT-PCR of the TCR CDR3. MiXCR was run by TCRdb on the multiplex PCR reads, yielding one entry per CDR3 protein. Here the sample spans around 350,000 distinct CDR3 sequences, 13% being singletons. CDR1 is SGHAT and CDR2 is FQNNGV in the germline V gene. The CDR3 is made up of 14 amino acids.

This TCR was sampled from a woman younger than 30 with Graves' hyperthyroidism. What was sequenced was blood. The chain has TRBV11-2 and TRBJ1-1; the D is unclear. The CDR3 spells CASSPNRGNAEAFF. CDR3 bases: TGTGCCAGCAGCCCAAATCGTGGGAACGCTGAAGCTTTCTTT.